Below are 25 T cell receptor beta chains sequenced from a single sample in a study of regulatory T cells in long-lasting Graves disease. For TCR beta, libraries came from iRepertoire HTBI primers and Arm-PCR of CDR3 regions. TCRdb reprocessed the multiplex PCR reads via MiXCR and lists one record per CDR3 protein. The sample records approximately 400,000 distinct CDR3 sequences, 15% to 19% being singletons. The time point here: newly diagnosed GD, antithyroid drugs for less than 3 months. With RNA extracted from PBMCs as input, the TCR library was made. The material was peripheral blood mononuclear cells (PBMCs), obtained at new diagnosis, from a patient treated with antithyroid drugs. Receptors originate from a female donor with Graves disease.

This clonotype was detected many times. The genes are TRBV11-2 and TRBJ2-7, with 9 bases identical to TRBD2. Per the germline V gene, CDR1 is SGHAT and CDR2 is FQNNGV. CDR3 length: 14 amino acids. V gave up 4 bases and J gave up 4 bases; unmatched junction bases: 5. The CDR3 region has the DNA TGTGCCAGCAGCTATACTAGCGGGCTTTACGAGCAGTACTTC. It specifies CASSYTSGLYEQYF.

This clonotype was seen repeatedly, ten times or more. The rearrangement links TRBV4-1 to TRBJ1-2; TRBD1 matches 8 bases. Per germline, CDR1 MGHRA and CDR2 YSYEKL. The CDR3 sequence is 16 residues long. V dropped 2 bases and J dropped 7; count of bases not matched to a gene: 12. The CDR3 nucleotides are TGCGCCAGCAGCCAACCCGGGACAGGTAGAACGAGTGGCTACACCTTC. Amino acid sequence: CASSQPGTGRTSGYTF.

This clonotype has at least ten counts. J is TRBJ2-1 and V is TRBV28; D gene ambiguous. From germline, CDR1 is MDHEN and CDR2 SYDVKM. The V and J ends lost 4 bases and 4 bases respectively, with 8 bases between them. CDR3 length: 13 residues. CDR3 amino acids: CASSSPHYNEQFF. The CDR3 DNA is TGTGCCAGCAGTTCCCCCCATTACAATGAGCAGTTCTTC.

This clonotype was seen a handful of times. The chain combines TRBV6-1 with TRBJ2-5; 8 bases line up with TRBD2. Germline CDR1 reads MNHNS; CDR2 reads SASEGT. J was trimmed by 5 bases and V by 6 bases; bases with no gene match: 14. This CDR3 region has 16 residues. This chain's CDR3 is CASSWEIAGIRETQYF. CDR3 DNA sequence: TGTGCCAGCAGCTGGGAGATAGCGGGAATCAGGGAGACCCAGTACTTC.

This clonotype has at least ten counts. This sequence joins TRBV20-1 and TRBJ1-2, with a weak D call TRBD1 (5 bases). Trimming pared 7 bases from V and 2 bases from J, leaving 17 bases between. CDR1 and CDR2 (germline): DFQATT, SNEGSKA (reference sequence). The CDR3 runs 14 residues. CDR3 sequence (DNA): TGCAGTGTTATCTCCTTTAGGGGAAACTATGGCTACACCTTC. Translation: CSVISFRGNYGYTF.

This clonotype has more than one count but fewer than ten. This chain connects TRBV27 to TRBJ2-2; perhaps TRBD2 as D (6 bases). V lost 6 bases, J lost 5 bases, and 13 bases lay in between. CDR3 length: 14 residues. Germline V gene sequence: CDR1 MNHEY, CDR2 SMNVEV (reference sequence). CDR3: CASRPWGETGELFF. The CDR3 DNA reads as TGTGCCAGCAGGCCATGGGGGGAAACCGGGGAGCTGTTTTTT.

This clonotype was seen at least ten times. The gene calls are TRBV2 and TRBJ1-1; D perhaps matches TRBD1 (5 bases). Per the germline V gene, CDR1 is SNHLY and CDR2 is FYNNEI. The CDR3 totals 18 residues. Trimming took off 0 bases at V and 0 bases at J, with 17 bases between the two ends. The CDR3 sequence is CASSEAWGTGVMNTEAFF. The DNA for the CDR3 is TGTGCCAGCAGTGAAGCGTGGGGGACGGGAGTCATGAACACTGAAGCTTTCTTT. Using reference TRBV2 and TRBJ1-1 for the parts outside the CDR3, the full variable domain is EPEVTQTPSHQVTQMGQEVILRCVPISNHLYFYWYRQILGQKVEFLVSFYNNEISEKSEIFDDQFSVERPDGSNFTLKIRSTKLEDSAMYFCASSEAWGTGVMNTEAFFGQGTRLTVV.

This clonotype was detected many times. The genes are TRBV12-3 or TRBV12-4 and TRBJ1-2; a weak D match, TRBD1 (5 bases). The V and J ends lost 1 base and 4 bases respectively, with 13 bases between them. The CDR3 has 15 amino acids. The CDR3 loop is CASSLGQGAIYGYTF. CDR3 in DNA: TGTGCCAGCAGTTTAGGACAAGGGGCCATCTATGGCTACACCTTC.

This clonotype has a handful of counts. A much larger clonotype is one base distant, so this may be a read error. This chain joins TRBV5-1 and TRBJ1-3; 8 bases line up with TRBD1. Germline CDR1 reads SGHRS; CDR2 reads YFSETQ. The CDR3 is 15 amino acids. Unmatched junction bases numbered 1, after V lost 2 bases and J lost 0 bases. The CDR3 nucleotides are TGCGCCAGCAGCTTCGGACAGGGCTCTGGAAACACCATATATTTT. This gives the protein CASSFGQGSGNTIYF.

This clonotype was recorded many times. As DNA, the CDR3 is TGTGCCAGCAGGGGGACACATAGCACAGATACGCAGTATTTT. Its translation is CASRGTHSTDTQYF. The chain joins TRBV12-3 or TRBV12-4 to TRBJ2-3; possibly TRBD1 for D (6 bases). The CDR3 runs 14 residues. Trimming left V 6 bases short and J 0 bases short, with 10 bases between.

This clonotype came up many times. The chain joins TRBV6-1 to TRBJ2-7; 12 bases align to TRBD2. The J segment lost 2 bases and the V segment lost 5 bases, leaving 1 base of the junction unmatched. The CDR3 totals 14 residues. Germline CDR1 is MNHNS and CDR2 is SASEGT. CDR3 in amino acids: CASSRTSGTYEQYF. The CDR3 DNA reads as TGTGCCAGCAGTAGGACTAGCGGGACCTACGAGCAGTACTTC.

This clonotype was seen at least ten times. V gene TRBV29-1 combines with J gene TRBJ1-2, with D unclear. Germline CDR1 is SQVTM and CDR2 is ANQGSEA. There are 12 residues in the CDR3. The ends were cut back, 6 bases at V and 4 bases at J, with 12 bases in the middle. In nucleotides, the CDR3 is TGCAGCGTGGCACAGCGAAGCTATGGCTACACCTTC. Protein product: CSVAQRSYGYTF.

This clonotype was seen many times. V usage is TRBV27 and J usage is TRBJ1-5; D gene uncertain. Trimming took 5 bases from V and 3 from J, leaving 5 bases between them. The CDR3 runs to 12 residues. Germline V gene lookup returns CDR1 MNHEY and CDR2 SMNVEV (reference sequence). CDR3 amino acids: CASSAINQPQHF. The CDR3, as DNA: TGTGCCAGCAGTGCGATCAATCAGCCCCAGCATTTT.

Ten or more counts support this clonotype. V is TRBV7-3 and J is TRBJ2-3, with D hard to call. CDR1 SGHTA and CDR2 FQGTGA come from the germline V gene. Trimming left V 3 bases short and J 1 base short, with 11 bases between. This CDR3 comprises 15 residues. Here the CDR3 reads CASSFGLRRTDTQYF. The CDR3 bases are TGTGCCAGCAGCTTCGGTCTCCGGCGCACAGATACGCAGTATTTT.

V is TRBV27 and J is TRBJ2-2; the D is unclear. This CDR3 region has 15 residues. V lost 6 bases and J 2 bases, leaving 13 bases between the germline ends. The germline CDR1 and CDR2 sequences are MNHEY and SMNVEV (reference sequence). Here the CDR3 DNA reads TGTGCCAGCAGAGCCCGGGTCACCAACACCGGGGAGCTGTTTTTT. Translation: CASRARVTNTGELFF.

This clonotype was counted many times. V and J are TRBV7-3 and TRBJ1-1; 8 bases line up with TRBD1. Germline V gene lookup returns CDR1 SGHTA and CDR2 FQGTGA. The V and J ends lost 4 bases and 1 base, in that order; junction bases with no gene match: 5. The CDR3 totals 15 residues. The DNA for the CDR3 is TGTGCCAGCAGCTGGGGACAGGCGCCGAACACTGAAGCTTTCTTT. Amino acid sequence: CASSWGQAPNTEAFF.

This chain uses TRBV6-5 with TRBJ2-7; TRBD1 aligns across 9 bases. V lost 4 bases, J lost 5 bases, and 12 bases stayed unmatched. The germline V gene has CDR1 MNHEY and CDR2 SVGAGI. The CDR3 consists of 16 residues. This CDR3 reads CASSSATGTGRNEQYF. The DNA for the CDR3 is TGTGCCAGCAGTTCCGCTACCGGGACAGGGAGGAACGAGCAGTACTTC.

This clonotype was detected only a few times. The chain links TRBV29-1 to TRBJ2-1; TRBD1 is a possible D gene (5 bases). CDR1 is SQVTM, CDR2 ANQGSEA, per germline. The CDR3 contains 12 residues. V gave up 4 bases and J gave up 10 bases, with 14 bases separating them. The CDR3 spells CSVVIQAGEQFF. CDR3 in DNA: TGCAGCGTTGTAATCCAGGCAGGGGAGCAGTTCTTC.

This clonotype showed up many times. The chain uses TRBV5-1 and TRBJ2-7; maybe TRBD1 (5 bases). Per the germline V gene, CDR1 is SGHRS and CDR2 is YFSETQ. V gave up 2 bases and J gave up 0 bases, with 12 bases separating them. The CDR3 has 15 residues. This chain's CDR3 is CASSLLDTNSYEQYF. DNA for the CDR3: TGCGCCAGCAGCTTACTGGACACCAACTCCTACGAGCAGTACTTC.

The rearrangement uses TRBV20-1 and TRBJ2-7; D might be TRBD2 (6 bases). CDR1 is DFQATT, CDR2 SNEGSKA, per germline (reference sequence). The CDR3 extends over 17 amino acids. V shed 1 base and J shed 4 bases, with 23 bases lying between them. CDR3 in DNA: TGCAGTGCTAGAGGAGCGGGTGTAGGAACAACGGGGTACGAGCAGTACTTC. This codes for CSARGAGVGTTGYEQYF.

This clonotype was counted ten times or more. This chain links TRBV11-2 with TRBJ1-5; no firm D call. Germline values: CDR1 SGHAT, CDR2 FQNNGV. V lost 2 bases and J 1 base, leaving 3 bases between the germline ends. This CDR3 spans 13 amino acids. The CDR3 DNA reads TGTGCCAGCAGCTTATGGAGCAATCAGCCCCAGCATTTT. It translates to CASSLWSNQPQHF.

This chain links TRBV30 with TRBJ2-3; D remains ambiguous. CDR1 and CDR2 from the germline V gene are GTSNPN and SVGIG (reference sequence). The CDR3 consists of 15 residues. The germline V and J ends were trimmed by 3 bases and 2 bases, with 15 bases remaining between them. The CDR3 nucleotides are TGTGCCTGGAGGGATGGGCAGTACCTCACAGATACGCAGTATTTT. It encodes CAWRDGQYLTDTQYF.

V usage is TRBV12-3 or TRBV12-4 and J usage is TRBJ1-6; tentative D call: TRBD1 (6 bases). CDR3 length equals 14 residues. Deletions cut 6 bases from V and 6 bases from J, with 12 bases between. The CDR3 DNA reads as TGTGCCAGCAGGTCATACAGGGCTAATTCACCCCTCCACTTT. Translated, it gives CASRSYRANSPLHF.

A few counts support this clonotype. The chain joins TRBV12-3 or TRBV12-4 to TRBJ2-4; D possibly matches TRBD1 or TRBD2 (7 bases each). This CDR3 spans 16 amino acids. V gave up 3 bases and J gave up 8 bases, with 20 bases separating them. As DNA, the CDR3 is TGTGCCAGCAGTTTTGGGGGGAGGGGGCTGTATGACATTCAGTACTTC. Amino acids: CASSFGGRGLYDIQYF.

The chain joins TRBV11-2 to TRBJ1-1; D is perhaps TRBD1 (5 bases). Germline V lookup: CDR1 SGHAT, CDR2 FQNNGV. V dropped 0 bases and J dropped 0 bases, with 11 bases sitting between them. The CDR3 has 16 residues. The CDR3 coding sequence is TGTGCCAGCAGCTTAGACAGGGCCACCATGAACACTGAAGCTTTCTTT. It translates to CASSLDRATMNTEAFF.